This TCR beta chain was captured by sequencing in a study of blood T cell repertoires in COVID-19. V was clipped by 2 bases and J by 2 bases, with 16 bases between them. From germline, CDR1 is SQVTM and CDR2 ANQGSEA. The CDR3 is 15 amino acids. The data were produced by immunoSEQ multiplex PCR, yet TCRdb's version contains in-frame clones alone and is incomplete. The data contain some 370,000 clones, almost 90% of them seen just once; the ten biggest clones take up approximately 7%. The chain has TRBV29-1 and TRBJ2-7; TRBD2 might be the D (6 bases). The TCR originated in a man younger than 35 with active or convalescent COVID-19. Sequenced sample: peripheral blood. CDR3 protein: CSVETQEGRAYEQYF. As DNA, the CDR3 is TGCAGCGTTGAAACCCAGGAGGGAAGGGCCTACGAGCAGTACTTC.